This T cell receptor (beta chain) was documented in a study of molecular identifiers for immune sequencing clone quantification. Findings and caveats of the study: A single cell's spiked Jurkat TCR RNA was reportedly detectable among 900,000 to 1,000,000 naive cells. It was shown that clones above 20 RNA copies held over 99% of effector molecules, but under 1% in naive cells.

Germline trimming cut 5 bases from V and 1 base from J; bases unmatched to any gene: 10. The CDR3 totals 16 residues. This clonotype came up many times. The antigen remains unidentified. Sorting captured naive CD8 T cells as CD8+CD4-CCR7+CD45RA+. Previously reported methods and listed TCR primers produced the bulk TCR libraries. TCRdb processed the PCR reads anew with MiXCR; each CDR3 protein has one entry. The sample includes about 640,000 distinct CDR3 sequences, about 20% of them seen just once. The V and J genes are TRBV12-3 or TRBV12-4 and TRBJ2-5; 7 bases fit TRBD2. The TCR sequence derives from a human donor in good health. Some libraries in this study had Jurkat cell RNA spiked in. Material: naive CD8+ T cells from blood, with Jurkat cell RNA spiked in. Subset described: FACS-sorted CD8+CD4-CCR7+CD45RA+ naive T cells. In nucleotides, the CDR3 is TGTGCCAGCAGTCCAAGGGCTAGCGGCCTCCAAGAGACCCAGTACTTC. This codes for CASSPRASGLQETQYF.